The 9 T cell receptor beta chains given below trace back to one sample, sequenced in a study of cytomegalovirus exposure and HLA in healthy donors. PCR was performed using 60 Vbeta and 13 Jbeta primers. Some clones are missing from TCRdb's copy, which holds only in-frame ones; the method was immunoSEQ multiplex PCR. The profile shows around 180,000 clones, roughly 78% of them singletons. Input material: PBMCs. The receptors were gathered from a woman aged 50 to 60 in good health and CMV-seropositive.

The V gene is TRBV4-1, the J gene TRBJ2-1; 8 bases map to TRBD2. Losses at the gene ends were 4 bases for V and 1 base for J; bases not matched to a gene: 12. In germline, CDR1 is MGHRA, CDR2 YSYEKL. The CDR3 consists of 18 residues. The chain's CDR3 is CASSPQGKRGPSYNEQFF. The CDR3 region has the DNA TGCGCCAGCAGCCCCCAGGGCAAGCGGGGGCCTTCCTACAATGAGCAGTTCTTC.

J is TRBJ2-6 and V is TRBV9; no clear D gene. This CDR3 is built from 17 residues. In germline, CDR1 is SGDLS, CDR2 YYNGEE. Deletions cut 4 bases from V and 0 bases from J, with 14 bases between. The CDR3 DNA sequence: TGTGCCAGCAGCCCAGCACAGATCCCCTCTGGGGCCAACGTCCTGACTTTC. Translation: CASSPAQIPSGANVLTF.

The V gene is TRBV18, the J gene TRBJ1-2; TRBD1 might be the D (6 bases). This CDR3 is built from 14 residues. Germline V CDR1 and CDR2: KGHSH, LQKENI. V lost 0 bases, J lost 8 bases, and 13 bases lay in between. The CDR3 nucleotides are TGTGCCAGCTCACCACCGGAGGGGGGGTCAGGCTACACCTTC. This translates into CASSPPEGGSGYTF.

This clone was recorded once. V usage is TRBV6-5 and J usage is TRBJ2-3; D remains unclear. The V end lost 6 bases, the J end lost 2 bases, and 6 bases lay between the germline ends. This CDR3 has 12 amino acids. Germline-derived CDR1 and CDR2 are MNHEY and SVGAGI. The CDR3: CASSQNTDTQYF. In DNA form, the CDR3 reads TGTGCCAGCAGCCAAAACACAGATACGCAGTATTTT.

The chain carries TRBV6-1 and TRBJ2-7, with 9 positions matching TRBD1. The germline V gene encodes CDR1 MNHNS and CDR2 SASEGT. V trimming: 11 bases; J trimming: 6 bases; junction bases outside the gene matches: 14. The CDR3 is made up of 14 amino acids. CDR3 bases: TGTGCCGGACGGAGGACAGGGGAGGTGGGCGAGCAGTACTTC. This encodes CAGRRTGEVGEQYF.

The chain couples TRBV7-9 to TRBJ2-7; TRBD1 matches 8 bases. The germline V gene has CDR1 SEHNR and CDR2 FQNEAQ (reference sequence). After removal of 4 bases from V and 3 bases from J, the junction contained 8 bases not matched to a gene. CDR3 length: 15 residues. The CDR3: CASSSQGDSDYEQYF. The CDR3 region has the DNA TGTGCCAGCAGCTCACAGGGGGACAGCGACTACGAGCAGTACTTC. Supplemented by reference TRBV7-9 and TRBJ2-7, the full variable domain reads DTGVSQNPRHKITKRGQNVTFRCDPISEHNRLYWYRQTLGQGPEFLTYFQNEAQLEKSRLLSDRFSAERPKGSFSTLEIQRTEQGDSAMYLCASSSQGDSDYEQYFGPGTRLTVT.

The V call is TRBV18, the J call TRBJ2-7, with D uncertain. The CDR3 runs to 13 residues. Between the trimmed V and J ends, which lost 0 bases and 3 bases, there was a span of 6 bases. CDR1 is KGHSH and CDR2 is LQKENI in the germline V gene. CDR3 sequence reads: CASSPPSGYEQYF. The CDR3 coding sequence is TGTGCCAGCTCACCACCATCGGGCTACGAGCAGTACTTC.

The rearrangement uses TRBV6-6 and TRBJ2-5; D might be TRBD1 (5 bases). V lost 7 bases and J 1 base, leaving 10 bases between the germline ends. The CDR3 spans 13 residues. Germline V CDR1 and CDR2: MNHNY, SVGAGI (reference sequence). This CDR3 reads CASIDSLQETQYF. The CDR3 nucleotides read TGTGCCAGCATTGACAGTCTCCAAGAGACCCAGTACTTC.

This CDR3 is CASSQGRAGAFGYTF. DNA of the CDR3: TGTGCCAGCAGCCAAGGTAGGGCAGGGGCTTTCGGCTACACCTTC. J is TRBJ1-2 and V is TRBV4-2, with D perhaps matching TRBD1 (6 bases). The CDR3 extends over 15 amino acids. Trimming shortened V by 1 base and J by 8 bases, and 17 bases separated the two germline ends. CDR1 and CDR2 from the germline V gene are LGHNA and YNFKEQ.